This T cell receptor (beta chain) is from a study of blood T cells in healthy people across ages. Whole-study findings and limits: Among long-lived donors, naive CD4+ cells were more numerous and diversity higher than in aged donors. Estimated diversity that came from one million T cells was considered an underestimate.

Losses at the gene ends were 4 bases for V and 6 bases for J; bases not matched to a gene: 15. The germline V gene has CDR1 SGDLS and CDR2 YYNGEE. The CDR3 runs 16 residues. In the case of this clonotype: Its matching antigen is unknown.

Combining a sample-barcoded 5' primer with a J-beta primer mix, a second PCR ran for roughly 6 to 11 cycles. One entry per CDR3 protein results from TCRdb running MiXCR on the 5' RACE reads. In the table there are approximately 730,000 distinct CDR3 sequences, roughly 50% of which are singletons. The material sequenced was blood. The receptor was derived from a man aged 80 or over in good health. J is TRBJ2-5 and V is TRBV9, with TRBD2 identical over 7 bases. CDR3 sequence: CASSFGGEEVGQTQYF. The CDR3 DNA reads as TGTGCCAGCAGCTTTGGGGGGGAGGAGGTTGGGCAGACCCAGTACTTC.